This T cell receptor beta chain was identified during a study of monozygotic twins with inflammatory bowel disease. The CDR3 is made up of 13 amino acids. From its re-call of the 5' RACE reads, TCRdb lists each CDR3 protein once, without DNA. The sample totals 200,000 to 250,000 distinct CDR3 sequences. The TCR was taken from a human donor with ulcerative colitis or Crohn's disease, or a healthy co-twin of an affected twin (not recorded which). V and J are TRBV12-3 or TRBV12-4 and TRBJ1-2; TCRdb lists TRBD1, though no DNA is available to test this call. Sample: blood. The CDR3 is CASTDSSFYGYTF.